This T cell receptor (beta chain) was identified during a study of CD8 T cells in Susac syndrome. RNA in amounts of about 0.5 to 1 ug was reverse transcribed with random hexamers. immunoSEQ multiplex PCR amplified TCR beta CDR3 across 54 Vbeta, 13 Jbeta. TCRdb itself ran the immunoSEQ multiplex PCR reads through MiXCR, one entry per CDR3 protein. The sample holds just over 300,000 distinct CDR3 sequences, just over 90% seen once. The patients who served as multiple sclerosis controls were treatment-naive and had stable or active relapsing-remitting disease that fulfilled the revised McDonald criteria. The CD8+ and CD4+ T cells were negatively isolated, with the TEMRA cells enriched by FACS. What was sequenced was CD4+ T cells from PBMCs. The sequence came from a human donor with multiple sclerosis.

Here the CDR3 reads CSVKTPNRNNEQFF. CDR3 in DNA: TGCAGTGTCAAGACTCCTAACCGTAACAATGAGCAGTTCTTC. The rearrangement joins TRBV20-1 to TRBJ2-1; no definite D call. The CDR3 loop spans 14 amino acids. CDR1 and CDR2 (germline): DFQATT, SNEGSKA (reference sequence). The V end lost 7 bases, the J end lost 5 bases, and 18 bases lay between the germline ends.